The clone carrying this T cell receptor beta chain was detected only a few times. These data come from a study of blood T cells in healthy people across ages. V trimming: 3 bases; J trimming: 5 bases; junction bases outside the gene matches: 13. The CDR3 is made up of 15 amino acids. Germline CDR1 reads DFQATT; CDR2 reads SNEGSKA (reference sequence). Combining a sample-barcoded 5' primer with a J-beta primer mix, a second PCR ran for about 6 to 11 cycles. A 12-random-nucleotide template-switch adaptor tagged each cDNA molecule. Every sample returned 3 million or more CDR3-containing paired-end reads. TCRdb reprocessed the 5' RACE reads with MiXCR, giving one entry per CDR3 protein. The sample yields 1.5 million to 2 million distinct CDR3 sequences, around half seen once.

The sequence derives from a woman aged 40 to 50 in good health. This chain links TRBV20-1 with TRBJ2-7; TRBD1 matches at 7 bases. Sequenced material: blood. The CDR3 here is CSASYRQGFVDEQYF. The DNA for the CDR3 is TGCAGTGCTAGTTACCGACAGGGATTCGTGGACGAGCAGTACTTC.